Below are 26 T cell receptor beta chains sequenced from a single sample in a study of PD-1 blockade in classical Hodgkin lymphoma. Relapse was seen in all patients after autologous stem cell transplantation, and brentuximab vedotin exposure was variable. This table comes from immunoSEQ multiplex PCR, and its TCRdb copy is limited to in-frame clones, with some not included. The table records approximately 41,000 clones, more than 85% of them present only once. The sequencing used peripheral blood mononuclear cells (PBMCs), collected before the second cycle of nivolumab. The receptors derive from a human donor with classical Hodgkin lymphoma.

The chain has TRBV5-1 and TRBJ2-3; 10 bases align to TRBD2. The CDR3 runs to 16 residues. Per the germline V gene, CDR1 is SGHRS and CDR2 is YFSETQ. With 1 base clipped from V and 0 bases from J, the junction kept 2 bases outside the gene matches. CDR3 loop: CASSLSSGSSTDTQYF. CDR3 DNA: TGCGCCAGCAGCTTGTCTAGCGGGAGTAGCACAGATACGCAGTATTTT.

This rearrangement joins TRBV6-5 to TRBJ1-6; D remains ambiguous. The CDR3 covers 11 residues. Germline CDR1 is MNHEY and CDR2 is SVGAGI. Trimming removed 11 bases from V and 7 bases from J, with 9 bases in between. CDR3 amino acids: CAVTTNSPLHF. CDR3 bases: TGTGCCGTGACAACGAATTCACCCCTCCACTTT.

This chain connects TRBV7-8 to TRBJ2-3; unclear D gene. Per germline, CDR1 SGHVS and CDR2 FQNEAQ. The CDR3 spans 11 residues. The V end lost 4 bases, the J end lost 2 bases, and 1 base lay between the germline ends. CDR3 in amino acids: CASSYTDTQYF. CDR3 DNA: TGTGCCAGCAGCTACACAGATACGCAGTATTTT.

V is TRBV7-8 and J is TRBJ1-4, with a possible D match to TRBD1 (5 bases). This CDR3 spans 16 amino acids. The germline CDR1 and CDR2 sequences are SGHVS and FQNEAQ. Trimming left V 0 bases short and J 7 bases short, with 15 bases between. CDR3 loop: CASSLAWGRASEKLFF. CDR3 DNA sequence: TGTGCCAGCAGCTTAGCGTGGGGCAGGGCTAGTGAAAAACTGTTTTTT.

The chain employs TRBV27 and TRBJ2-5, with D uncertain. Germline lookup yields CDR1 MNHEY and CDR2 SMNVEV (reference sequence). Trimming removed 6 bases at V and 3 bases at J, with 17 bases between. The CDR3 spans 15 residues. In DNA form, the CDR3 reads TGTGCCAGCAGCCAGTACGGTCCACTAAAAGAGACCCAGTACTTC. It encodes CASSQYGPLKETQYF.

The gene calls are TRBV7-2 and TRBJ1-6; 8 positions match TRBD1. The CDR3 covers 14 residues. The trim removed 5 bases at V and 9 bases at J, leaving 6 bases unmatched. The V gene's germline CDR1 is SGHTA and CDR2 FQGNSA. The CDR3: CASSPRDRISPLHF. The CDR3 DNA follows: TGTGCCAGCAGCCCCCGGGACAGGATTTCACCCCTCCACTTT.

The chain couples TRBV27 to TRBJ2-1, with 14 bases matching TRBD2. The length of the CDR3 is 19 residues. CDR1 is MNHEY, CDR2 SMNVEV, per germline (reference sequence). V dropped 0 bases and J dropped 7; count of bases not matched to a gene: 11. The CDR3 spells CASSLSGTSGSLWLNEQFF. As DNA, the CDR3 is TGTGCCAGCAGTTTATCAGGGACTAGCGGGAGTTTGTGGCTGAATGAGCAGTTCTTC.

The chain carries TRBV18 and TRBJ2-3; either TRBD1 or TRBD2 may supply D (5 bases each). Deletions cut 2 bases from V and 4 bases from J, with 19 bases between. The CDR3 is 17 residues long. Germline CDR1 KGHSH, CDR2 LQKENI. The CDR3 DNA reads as TGTGCCAGCTCACCATTGCGTGCAGGGAGTTTTGCAGATACGCAGTATTTT. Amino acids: CASSPLRAGSFADTQYF.

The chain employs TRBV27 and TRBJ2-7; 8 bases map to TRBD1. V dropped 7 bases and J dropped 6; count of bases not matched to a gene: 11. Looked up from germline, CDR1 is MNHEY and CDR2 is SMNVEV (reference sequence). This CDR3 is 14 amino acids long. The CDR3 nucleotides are TGTGCCAGCAAGGTGGCAGGGGGCCGGGGCGAGCAGTACTTC. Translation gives CASKVAGGRGEQYF.

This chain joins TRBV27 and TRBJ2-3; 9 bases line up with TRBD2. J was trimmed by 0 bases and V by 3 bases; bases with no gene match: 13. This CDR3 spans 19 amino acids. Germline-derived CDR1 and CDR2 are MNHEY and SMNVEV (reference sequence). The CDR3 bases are TGTGCCAGCAGTTTCTGGGTTGGTAGCGGGGGCCCAAGCACAGATACGCAGTATTTT. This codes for CASSFWVGSGGPSTDTQYF.

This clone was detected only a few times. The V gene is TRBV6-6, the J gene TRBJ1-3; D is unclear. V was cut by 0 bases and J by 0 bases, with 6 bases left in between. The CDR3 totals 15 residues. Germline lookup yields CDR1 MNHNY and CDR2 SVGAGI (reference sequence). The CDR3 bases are TGTGCCAGCAGTTACTCGACTATCTCTGGAAACACCATATATTTT. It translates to CASSYSTISGNTIYF.

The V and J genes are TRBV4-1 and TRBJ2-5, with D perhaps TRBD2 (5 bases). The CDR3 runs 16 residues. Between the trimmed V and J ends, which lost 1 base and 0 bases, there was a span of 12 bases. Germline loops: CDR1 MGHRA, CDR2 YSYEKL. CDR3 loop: CASSQAAGLYQETQYF. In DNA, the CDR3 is TGCGCCAGCAGCCAAGCTGCCGGACTTTACCAAGAGACCCAGTACTTC.

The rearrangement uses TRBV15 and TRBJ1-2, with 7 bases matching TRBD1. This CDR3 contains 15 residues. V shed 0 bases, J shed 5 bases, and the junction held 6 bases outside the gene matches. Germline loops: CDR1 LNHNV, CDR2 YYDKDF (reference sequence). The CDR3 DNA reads TGTGCCACCAGCAGAGATCTGGGGACAGCTTATGGCTACACCTTC. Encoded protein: CATSRDLGTAYGYTF.

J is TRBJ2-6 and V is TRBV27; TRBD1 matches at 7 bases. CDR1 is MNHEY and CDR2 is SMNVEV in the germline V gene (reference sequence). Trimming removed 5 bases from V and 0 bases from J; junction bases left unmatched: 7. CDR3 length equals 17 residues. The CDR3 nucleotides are TGTGCCAGCAGTCGTACAGGGGTCAGCTCTGGGGCCAACGTCCTGACTTTC. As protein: CASSRTGVSSGANVLTF. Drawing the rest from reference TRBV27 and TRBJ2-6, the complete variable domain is EAQVTQNPRYLITVTGKKLTVTCSQNMNHEYMSWYRQDPGLGLRQIYYSMNVEVTDKGDVPEGYKVSRKEKRNFPLILESPSPNQTSLYFCASSRTGVSSGANVLTFGAGSRLTVL.

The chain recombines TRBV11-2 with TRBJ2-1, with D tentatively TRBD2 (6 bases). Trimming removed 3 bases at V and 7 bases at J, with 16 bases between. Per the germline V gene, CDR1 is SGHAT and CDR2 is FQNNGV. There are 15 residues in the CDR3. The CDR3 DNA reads TGTGCCAGCAGCTTTATAGCTTCTAGCGTGAATGAGCAGTTCTTC. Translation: CASSFIASSVNEQFF.

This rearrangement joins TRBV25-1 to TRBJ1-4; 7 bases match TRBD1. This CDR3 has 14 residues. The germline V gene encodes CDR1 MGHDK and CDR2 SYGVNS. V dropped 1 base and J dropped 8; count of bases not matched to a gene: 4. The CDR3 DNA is TGTGCCAGCAGTGAATGGGGAGGGGGCGAAAAACTGTTTTTT. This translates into CASSEWGGGEKLFF.

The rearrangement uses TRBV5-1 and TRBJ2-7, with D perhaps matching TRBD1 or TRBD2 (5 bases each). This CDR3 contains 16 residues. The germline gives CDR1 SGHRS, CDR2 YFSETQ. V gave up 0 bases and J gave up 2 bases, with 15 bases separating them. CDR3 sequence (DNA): TGCGCCAGCAGCTTGGTAGCGTCAGGGCTCACCTACGAGCAGTACTTC. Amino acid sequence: CASSLVASGLTYEQYF.

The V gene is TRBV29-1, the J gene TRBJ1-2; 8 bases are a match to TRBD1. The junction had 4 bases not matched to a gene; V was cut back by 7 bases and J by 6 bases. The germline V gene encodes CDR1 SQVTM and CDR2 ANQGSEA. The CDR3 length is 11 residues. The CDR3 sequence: CSGRQGNGYTF. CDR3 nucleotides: TGCAGCGGCAGACAGGGGAATGGCTACACCTTC.

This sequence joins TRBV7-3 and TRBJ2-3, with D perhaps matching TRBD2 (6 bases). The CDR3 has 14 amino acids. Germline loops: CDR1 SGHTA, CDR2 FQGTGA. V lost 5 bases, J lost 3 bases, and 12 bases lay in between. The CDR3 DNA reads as TGTGCCAGCAGCCCGGGACTCAAGACAGATACGCAGTATTTT. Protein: CASSPGLKTDTQYF.

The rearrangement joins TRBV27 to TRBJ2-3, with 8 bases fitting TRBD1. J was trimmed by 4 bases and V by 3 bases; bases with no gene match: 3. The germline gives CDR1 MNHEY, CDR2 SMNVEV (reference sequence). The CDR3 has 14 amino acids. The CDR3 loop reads CASSFGDRSDTQYF. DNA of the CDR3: TGTGCCAGCAGTTTCGGGGACAGGTCAGATACGCAGTATTTT.

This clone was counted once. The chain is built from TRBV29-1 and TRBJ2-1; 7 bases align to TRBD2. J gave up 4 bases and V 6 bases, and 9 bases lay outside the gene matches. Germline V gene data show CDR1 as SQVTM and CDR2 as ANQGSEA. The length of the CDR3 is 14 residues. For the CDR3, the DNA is TGCAGCGTGGGAGTAGCGGGCCCTTACAATGAGCAGTTCTTC. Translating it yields CSVGVAGPYNEQFF.

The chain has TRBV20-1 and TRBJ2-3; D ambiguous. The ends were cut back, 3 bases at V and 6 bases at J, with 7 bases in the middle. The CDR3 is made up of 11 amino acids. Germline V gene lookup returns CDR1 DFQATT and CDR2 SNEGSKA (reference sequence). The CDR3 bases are TGCAGTGCTAGTCGAGCGGATACGCAGTATTTT. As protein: CSASRADTQYF.

CDR3: CASSLGAGGPYNEQFF. The CDR3 region has the DNA TGTGCCAGCAGTTTAGGAGCGGGAGGGCCTTACAATGAGCAGTTCTTC. V and J are TRBV28 and TRBJ2-1; 10 positions agree with TRBD2. Trimming took 2 bases from V and 4 from J; bases not matched to a gene: 5. Per the germline V gene, CDR1 is MDHEN and CDR2 is SYDVKM. The CDR3 contains 16 residues.

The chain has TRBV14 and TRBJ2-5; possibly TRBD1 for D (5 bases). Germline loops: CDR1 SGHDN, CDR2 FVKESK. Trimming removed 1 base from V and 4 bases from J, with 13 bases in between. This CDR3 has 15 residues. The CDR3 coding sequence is TGTGCCAGCAGCCAAGGGTTAAGGGGCGGAGAGACCCAGTACTTC. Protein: CASSQGLRGGETQYF.

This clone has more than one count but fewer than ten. The CDR3: CASSEGGVTNYGYTF. CDR3 sequence (DNA): TGTGCCAGCAGCGAGGGGGGAGTTACTAACTATGGCTACACCTTC. The chain couples TRBV9 to TRBJ1-2, with D possibly TRBD1 on 6 matching bases. The CDR3 loop spans 15 amino acids. Per the germline V gene, CDR1 is SGDLS and CDR2 is YYNGEE. Trimming removed 3 bases from V and 0 bases from J, with 12 bases in between.

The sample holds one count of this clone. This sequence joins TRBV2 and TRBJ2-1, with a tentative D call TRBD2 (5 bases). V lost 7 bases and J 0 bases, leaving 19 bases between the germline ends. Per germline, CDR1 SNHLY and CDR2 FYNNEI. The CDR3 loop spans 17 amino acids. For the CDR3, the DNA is TGTGCCAGCATCCTAGAGTTTAGCGTTCCCTCCTACAATGAGCAGTTCTTC. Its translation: CASILEFSVPSYNEQFF.